A selection of T cell receptor beta chains follows, all from one sample in a study of control samples from healthy donors and cancer patients. TCRdb's table, derived via immunoSEQ multiplex PCR, lists solely in-frame clones and lacks some. This table holds about 150,000 clones, almost 90% found once. Sequenced material: blood. Source of these receptors: a man aged 18 to 30 in good health. The CDR3 runs from the conserved cysteine through the conserved F or W. A D gene is named only where the DNA matches it firmly. Expanded clones are given a class, and other clones once, few, many or no size at all.

clone size,V gene,D gene,J gene,CDR3 DNA,CDR3 protein
-,TRBV28,TRBD1,TRBJ1-1,TGTGCCAGCAGTTCACAGGGGGTGAACACTGAAGCTTTCTTT,CASSSQGVNTEAFF
-,TRBV14,TRBD1,TRBJ2-1,TGTGCCAGCAGCCAAGGGATTGACAGGGGCTCCTACAATGAGCAGTTCTTC,CASSQGIDRGSYNEQFF
-,TRBV28,-,TRBJ1-2,TGTGCCAGCATGTCTTTGAGGCCTCCATATCAGGCTTATGGCTACACCTTC,CASMSLRPPYQAYGYTF
once,TRBV6-2/TRBV6-3,-,TRBJ2-1,TGTGCCAGCAGTTATTACCATGAGCAGTTCTTC,CASSYYHEQFF
-,TRBV5-8,TRBD2,TRBJ2-1,TGTGCCAGCAGCCCGGGACTAAACTACAATGAGCAGTTCTTC,CASSPGLNYNEQFF
-,TRBV5-4,-,TRBJ1-2,TGTGCCAGCAGCCGCCCGGGGGGCGATGGCTACACCTTC,CASSRPGGDGYTF
once,TRBV6-5,-,TRBJ1-2,TGTGCCAGCCGTAAGGCGGGGCGTGTTGGCTATGGCTACACCTTC,CASRKAGRVGYGYTF
-,TRBV6-1,-,TRBJ2-7,TGTGCCAGCAGTGATTATCTGGCCTACGAGCAGTACTTC,CASSDYLAYEQYF
-,TRBV7-9,-,TRBJ2-1,TGTGCCAGCAGCTTATGGAGGGGAGGCTACAATGAGCAGTTCTTC,CASSLWRGGYNEQFF
-,TRBV5-1,TRBD1,TRBJ2-5,TGCGCCAGCACGAAGGTAGAGGGGGCAGGAGAGACCCAGTACTTC,CASTKVEGAGETQYF
-,TRBV4-3,-,TRBJ1-4,TGCGCCAGCAGCCATTCTTGGGGGCGGGAATACAATGAAAAACTGTTTTTT,CASSHSWGREYNEKLFF
-,TRBV6-5,-,TRBJ2-1,TGTGCCAGCACACACTTGGCGGGAACAGACAGTGAGCAGTTCTTC,CASTHLAGTDSEQFF
-,TRBV5-6,-,TRBJ2-1,TGTGCCAGCAGCTTGGCCAGTCGGGCTGTCTACAATGAGCAGTTCTTC,CASSLASRAVYNEQFF
-,TRBV19,TRBD1,TRBJ2-3,TGTGCCAGTACCCAAGGAACGTTAGGGGGGACAGGGGGCCCAGATACGCAGTATTTT,CASTQGTLGGTGGPDTQYF
-,TRBV4-1,-,TRBJ2-7,TGCGCCAGCAGCCAAGAGGGTCCGGGTCCCTACGAGCAGTACTTC,CASSQEGPGPYEQYF
few,TRBV9,TRBD2,TRBJ2-4,TGTGCCAGCAGCGTAGGTGTAGCGGGGGGAGAGGTTCAGTACTTC,CASSVGVAGGEVQYF
-,TRBV30,TRBD2,TRBJ2-3,TGTGCCTGGAGTGTACTAGCGGCAGATACGCAGTATTTT,CAWSVLAADTQYF
-,TRBV6-5,TRBD1,TRBJ2-7,TGTGCCAGCAGTTGGGACAGGGGACCCTCCTACGAGCAGTACTTC,CASSWDRGPSYEQYF
-,TRBV15,-,TRBJ1-4,TGTGCCACCAGCAGAGATTGGTTTGCAACTAATGAAAAACTGTTTTTT,CATSRDWFATNEKLFF
-,TRBV2,-,TRBJ2-7,TGTGCCAGCAGTGATTGGGGGCTCGAGCAGTACTTC,CASSDWGLEQYF
-,TRBV3-1/TRBV3-2,-,TRBJ2-5,TGTGCCAGCAGCCAAGTTATTGAGGAGACCCAGTACTTC,CASSQVIEETQYF
-,TRBV7-2,-,TRBJ2-2,TGTGCCAGCAGCTTAGAGGCTTCGAGGGGCCGCACCGGGGAGCTGTTTTTT,CASSLEASRGRTGELFF
-,TRBV30,-,TRBJ1-2,TGTGCCTGGGCCATGACCGGTTTTAACTATGGCTACACCTTC,CAWAMTGFNYGYTF
-,TRBV19,-,TRBJ2-7,TGTGCCAGTAGTATTTCAGGGTTCCACGAGCAGTACTTC,CASSISGFHEQYF
once,TRBV4-2,-,TRBJ2-2,TGTGCCAGCAGCCAAGGGGTGGGGCACCCCGGGGAGCTGTTTTTT,CASSQGVGHPGELFF
-,TRBV19,-,TRBJ2-2,TGTGCCAGTACCAGGGGACTGTGGGGCACCGGGGAGCTGTTTTTT,CASTRGLWGTGELFF
once,TRBV12-3/TRBV12-4,-,TRBJ2-2,TGTGCCAGCAGTTGGAGGGGGGAGCTGTTTTTT,CASSWRGELFF
-,TRBV4-1,TRBD1,TRBJ1-3,TGCGCCAGCACCCGGGACAGGGACTCGGGAAACACCATATATTTT,CASTRDRDSGNTIYF
-,TRBV7-2,TRBD1,TRBJ1-1,TGTGCCAGCAGCTCGCCGGGACAGGGGGCTGAAGCTTTCTTT,CASSSPGQGAEAFF
-,TRBV7-9,-,TRBJ1-1,TGTGCCAGCAGCTTATACGGTGACACTGAAGCTTTCTTT,CASSLYGDTEAFF
-,TRBV14,TRBD1,TRBJ1-2,TGTGCCAGCAGCCAAGTACAGGGGAACTATGGCTACACCTTC,CASSQVQGNYGYTF
once,TRBV28,TRBD1,TRBJ1-5,TGTGCCAGCAGTCGGGGGACAGATAGCAATCAGCCCCAGCATTTT,CASSRGTDSNQPQHF
few,TRBV11-2,-,TRBJ1-5,TGTGCCAGCAGCTTAGATGGTGCACCTAATCAGCCCCAGCATTTT,CASSLDGAPNQPQHF
few,TRBV15,-,TRBJ2-1,TGTGCCACCAGCAGAGCGGTAGGGGACTACAATGAGCAGTTCTTC,CATSRAVGDYNEQFF
-,TRBV10-2,-,TRBJ1-6,TGCGCCAGCACGGAGACGGGGAATTCACCCCTCCACTTT,CASTETGNSPLHF
-,TRBV18,-,TRBJ1-3,TGTGCCAGCTCACCCTCGGGAGAAACGGGCTCTGGAAACACCATATATTTT,CASSPSGETGSGNTIYF
-,TRBV28,-,TRBJ2-5,TGTGCCAGTAAGGGGCAGGGGAGTGCGGAGACCCAGTACTTC,CASKGQGSAETQYF
-,TRBV7-9,-,TRBJ2-1,TGTGCCAGCAGCTTCGGGACCCTTAATCACAATGAGCAGTTCTTC,CASSFGTLNHNEQFF